These 11 T cell receptor beta chains came from one sample sequenced in a study of type 1 regulatory T cells. Their specific antigens are unknown. TCRdb used MiXCR to reprocess the reads, holding one entry per CDR3 protein. The sample shows more than 60,000 distinct CDR3 sequences, around 49% of them seen only once. Sequencing was carried out using cultured non-Tr1 T cells, either the whole culture or a sorted T cell fraction (not recorded which). All receptors come from a human donor in good health.

This clonotype was seen a handful of times. The chain has TRBV29-1 and TRBJ2-5; 10 nucleotides match TRBD1. Germline trimming cut 6 bases from V and 2 bases from J; bases unmatched to any gene: 6. This CDR3 contains 14 residues. Germline lookup yields CDR1 SQVTM and CDR2 ANQGSEA. CDR3 residues: CSVVGQGQQETQYF. The CDR3 coding sequence is TGCAGCGTCGTGGGACAGGGGCAACAAGAGACCCAGTACTTC. The whole variable domain, filled in from reference TRBV29-1 and TRBJ2-5, reads SAVISQKPSRDICQRGTSLTIQCQVDSQVTMMFWYRQQPGQSLTLIATANQGSEATYESGFVIDKFPISRPNLTFSTLTVSNMSPEDSSIYLCSVVGQGQQETQYFGPGTRLLVL.

This clonotype has more than one count but fewer than ten. The chain employs TRBV5-1 and TRBJ1-1; D gene uncertain. Germline CDR1 reads SGHRS; CDR2 reads YFSETQ. The V end was cut by 1 base, the J end by 0 bases, with 22 bases between. This CDR3 contains 19 residues. CDR3: CASSLSVKGPGSMNTEAFF. The CDR3 DNA reads TGCGCCAGCAGCTTGTCGGTGAAGGGTCCTGGCTCCATGAACACTGAAGCTTTCTTT.

The genes are TRBV10-2 and TRBJ2-2; no reliable D call. V was clipped by 4 bases and J by 0 bases, with 6 bases between them. This CDR3 spans 14 amino acids. CDR1 and CDR2 (germline): WSHSY, SAAADI. As DNA, the CDR3 is TGCGCCAGCAGTGTGGCGGCGAACACCGGGGAGCTGTTTTTT. Translated, it gives CASSVAANTGELFF.

This clonotype turned up a few times. This chain joins TRBV12-3 or TRBV12-4 and TRBJ1-1; D not certain. CDR3 length: 13 amino acids. V lost 3 bases to trimming and J lost 4 bases, with 9 bases between them. In nucleotides, the CDR3 is TGTGCCAGCAGTTTGTGGGATCCCACTGAAGCTTTCTTT. It codes for CASSLWDPTEAFF.

This clonotype was recorded many times. This chain uses TRBV5-1 with TRBJ2-3; TRBD2 matches 12 bases. Germline V lookup: CDR1 SGHRS, CDR2 YFSETQ. The CDR3 has 16 amino acids. After removal of 5 bases from V and 1 base from J, the junction contained 5 bases not matched to a gene. The CDR3 DNA is TGCGCCAGCAGGCCGGGACTAGCGGGCGGCACAGATACGCAGTATTTT. It encodes CASRPGLAGGTDTQYF.

This clonotype showed up just a few times. The rearrangement links TRBV6-6 to TRBJ2-1; D remains unclear. The CDR3 is made up of 14 amino acids. Germline V CDR1 and CDR2: MNHNY, SVGAGI (reference sequence). With 8 bases removed from V and 8 bases from J, the gap between germline ends came to 19 bases. CDR3 nucleotides: TGTGCCAGCCTTCCATCCGCTAGTTACCATGAGCAGTTCTTC. This codes for CASLPSASYHEQFF.

This clonotype occurred a few times. The chain uses TRBV5-1 and TRBJ2-7; D is possibly TRBD2 (7 bases). CDR1 is SGHRS and CDR2 is YFSETQ in the germline V gene. The CDR3 contains 14 residues. Trimming took off 4 bases at V and 0 bases at J, with 11 bases between the two ends. CDR3 in amino acids: CASSRGDNSYEQYF. CDR3 in DNA: TGCGCCAGCAGCCGGGGGGACAACTCCTACGAGCAGTACTTC.

This chain links TRBV4-2 with TRBJ2-3; TRBD2 agrees at 9 bases. Germline-derived CDR1 and CDR2 are LGHNA and YNFKEQ. The CDR3 sequence is 17 residues long. Trimming at V came to 0 bases and at J to 6 bases, leaving 10 bases not matched to a gene. CDR3 DNA sequence: TGTGCCAGCAGCCAAGATTGGTCTAGCGGGGCTTCCGATACGCAGTATTTT. Translation gives CASSQDWSSGASDTQYF.

V usage is TRBV11-2 and J usage is TRBJ2-2; 9 bases fit TRBD1. This CDR3 comprises 16 residues. Looked up from germline, CDR1 is SGHAT and CDR2 is FQNNGV. With V trimmed by 5 bases and J by 5 bases, 9 bases remained unmatched. As DNA, the CDR3 is TGTGCCAGCAGCACCATCCGGGACAGGGTTACCGGGGAGCTGTTTTTT. It translates to CASSTIRDRVTGELFF.

The rearrangement links TRBV7-2 to TRBJ2-2; D gene uncertain. With 7 bases removed from V and 1 base from J, the gap between germline ends came to 10 bases. CDR1 and CDR2 from the germline V gene are SGHTA and FQGNSA. The CDR3 loop spans 14 amino acids. As DNA, the CDR3 is TGTGCCAGCACCTTTCGATTGAACACCGGGGAGCTGTTTTTT. It codes for CASTFRLNTGELFF.

This clonotype was counted a few times. The chain joins TRBV5-1 to TRBJ2-5; D unclear. CDR1 and CDR2 from the germline V gene are SGHRS and YFSETQ. The V end was cut by 4 bases, the J end by 2 bases, with 12 bases between. This CDR3 region has 14 residues. The CDR3 is CASSPVDGQETQYF. CDR3 DNA: TGCGCCAGCAGCCCCGTGGACGGTCAAGAGACCCAGTACTTC.